This entry describes one T cell receptor beta chain. The antigen it recognizes is unknown. There are no base qualities to consult, and no much larger clone falls within one base. The entire amount of isolated RNA was reverse transcribed using the High Capacity cDNA Reverse Transcription Kit, so the sequenced TCRB transcripts were expressed ones. Deep immunoSEQ sequencing was applied to naive, central memory and regulatory T cell samples, giving an average of around 3.8 million total reads per sample. Sorted cells were lysed in RLT buffer, and RNA was extracted using DNase-treated RNeasy Micro or Mini kits according to cell number. Each cell subset was processed separately to prevent cross-contamination, with patient and healthy donor samples processed together. The immunoSEQ multiplex PCR was used to amplify TCRB sequences from cDNA, yielding 87-bp fragments that span the CDR3 region. Sequencing of the amplicons was done on the Illumina HiSeq platform. The authors' pipeline ran thus. PCR bias was computationally corrected using synthetic template baselines, reads within Hamming distance 2 were collapsed, and singletons that could not be merged were discarded. Reads were aligned against IMGT so that V, D and J genes, CDR3 length and insertions or deletions at six rearrangement sites could be assigned. Within each subset, clonotype counts were normalized to sorted cell number, and only after that were true diversity and Gini coefficients computed with the tcR R package. The overlap coefficient, calculated on TCRB nucleotide sequences, was used to measure repertoire sharing. The source is immuneACCESS, and TCRdb retained only in-frame sequences with V and J called. Part of the clones is not carried over; for the studies checked, unresolved V genes explain less than half of this, and the remainder is unexplained. From that table come the V and J calls and clone size; the DNA was used to work out D and trimming. In this sample the table shows hundreds of thousands of clones, around 13% of which occur a single time. The leading ten clones occupy more than 6.5% of the sample.

The CDR3 runs 17 residues from the cysteine to the phenylalanine. The entry retains the CDR3 DNA only, 51 bases that are in frame from base 1. Trimming at the junction amounts to 0 bases on V and 8 bases on J, and the germline ends lie 22 bases apart. The CDR1 and CDR2 encoded by the germline V gene are LGHNA and YSLEER. Each donor gave one peripheral blood draw, averaging approximately 120 mL, which was collected into heparinised tubes. Naive, central memory, regulatory and stem cell-like memory CD4+ T cells were sorted on a BD FACSAria II using a panel including CD45RO, CCR7, CD25, CD127, CD95 and CD27. Purity was above 95% for every sorted population. Right away, PBMCs were isolated by Lymphoprep density gradient centrifugation and were stained directly, with no culture step. Samples were stained and sorted in pairs, with one healthy donor and one patient per experiment, so that batch effects were minimized.

This record comes from a study of beta chain features in type 1 diabetes (dated by TCRdb to between 2017 and 2018). At the level of the whole study: Patients and healthy donors did not differ in mean age, gender distribution, total cell number or subset yield. A total of under 140,000,000 sorted cells were examined across all samples, and the number of cells per subset was strongly correlated with RNA yield. In the study, TCRB repertoires of sorted circulating CD4+ T cell subsets from recently diagnosed type 1 diabetes patients were compared with those of matched healthy donors. Whereas all 28 donors provided naive and central memory subsets, regulatory and stem cell-like memory subsets were isolated from just 8 patients and about eight healthy donors.

The research as a whole found: Because cDNA was sequenced instead of genomic DNA, highly expressing activated cells could be over-represented, though the groups showed no difference in activation or CD3 levels. Shorter templates might have been favored by PCR, but patient and control samples were amplified and corrected together, so both groups would have been affected equally by any skew. A moderate but significant shortening of TCRB CDR3 length was observed in type 1 diabetes patients in all four CD4+ subsets. Patients with type 1 diabetes made fewer insertions and deleted more nucleotides at VDJ recombination sites, implying thymic rearrangement abnormalities. The naive, central memory and regulatory TCRB repertoires appeared to resemble one another more closely among patients than among healthy donors. HLA sub-analyses involved small numbers of individuals, so any influence of HLA type on TCRB rearrangement remained unresolved.

The chain couples TRBV4-3 to TRBJ1-2; TRBD1 is perhaps the D gene, given 5 matching bases. This clonotype was obtained from a man aged 25 to 40 in good health. The sample was central memory CD4+ T cells from blood. The CDR3 region: CASSQDWTTGPGRGYTF. In nucleotides, the sequence is TGCGCCAGCAGCCAAGATTGGACGACGGGACCCGGGAGAGGCTACACCTTC.